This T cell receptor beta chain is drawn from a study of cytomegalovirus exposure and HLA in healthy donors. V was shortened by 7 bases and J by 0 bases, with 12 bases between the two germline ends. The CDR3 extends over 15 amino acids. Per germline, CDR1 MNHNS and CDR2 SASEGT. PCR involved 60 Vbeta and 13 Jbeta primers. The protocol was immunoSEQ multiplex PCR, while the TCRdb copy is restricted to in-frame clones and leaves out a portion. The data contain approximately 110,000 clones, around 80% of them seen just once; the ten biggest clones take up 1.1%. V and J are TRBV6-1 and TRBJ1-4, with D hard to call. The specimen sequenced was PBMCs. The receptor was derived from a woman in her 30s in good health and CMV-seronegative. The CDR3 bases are TGTGCCAGCAAGGTGGGAGATCCAACTAATGAAAAACTGTTTTTT. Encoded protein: CASKVGDPTNEKLFF.